Following are 8 T cell receptor beta chains from one sample sequenced in a study of T-cell reconstitution after alpha-beta-depleted transplantation in children. Unique molecular identifiers were incorporated when the TCRbeta library was constructed. MiXCR, applied by TCRdb to the PCR reads, yields one record per CDR3 protein. This table holds approximately 520,000 distinct CDR3 sequences, about 30% found once. The material sequenced was PBMCs from the stem cell graft donor, taken from the stem cell graft. The source is a human donor who donated a stem cell graft to a child with aplastic anemia.

The gene calls are TRBV7-2 and TRBJ2-3, with D possibly TRBD2 on 6 matching bases. Germline values: CDR1 SGHTA, CDR2 FQGNSA. CDR3 length: 14 amino acids. V lost 1 base to trimming and J lost 9 bases, with 14 bases between them. The CDR3 here is CASSLGFREVTQYF. The CDR3 DNA sequence: TGTGCCAGCAGCTTAGGGTTCAGGGAGGTGACGCAGTATTTT.

The DNA for the CDR3 is TGTGCCAGCAGCTCTAGCCCCACGCTGCGCCAAGAGACCCAGTACTTC. The encoded protein is CASSSSPTLRQETQYF. This chain links TRBV11-2 with TRBJ2-5, with D possibly TRBD2 on 5 matching bases. The germline V and J ends were trimmed by 4 bases and 1 base, with 16 bases remaining between them. The CDR3 has 16 residues. Germline V gene data show CDR1 as SGHAT and CDR2 as FQNNGV.

Remarks on this clonotype: An end of the junction does not agree with germline; a read error may underlie this. The J gene is TRBJ2-1, the V gene TRBV7-2; 8 nucleotides line up with TRBD2. Germline V gives CDR1 SGHTA, CDR2 FQGNSA. This CDR3 spans 16 amino acids. The CDR3 spells CASRASGQSSSNEQFF. CDR3 DNA: TGTGCCAGCAGGGCTAGCGGGCAGAGCTCCTCCAATGAGCAGTTCTTC.

This chain links TRBV18 with TRBJ1-3; a weak D match, TRBD1 (5 bases). V was cut by 2 bases and J by 6 bases, with 8 bases left in between. CDR1 and CDR2 (germline): KGHSH, LQKENI. This CDR3 region has 13 residues. The CDR3 here is CASSPGGQNTIYF. The CDR3 region has the DNA TGTGCCAGCTCACCAGGGGGTCAAAACACCATATATTTT.

This clonotype came up a few times. V gene TRBV5-1 combines with J gene TRBJ2-4; 12 bases match TRBD2. Germline lookup yields CDR1 SGHRS and CDR2 YFSETQ. The CDR3 sequence is 14 residues long. V was clipped by 5 bases and J by 9 bases; unmatched bases: 6. CDR3 sequence: CASRASGRGGIQYF. The CDR3 nucleotides read TGCGCCAGCAGGGCTAGCGGGAGGGGCGGCATTCAGTACTTC.

This clonotype was counted only a few times. This chain joins TRBV4-3 and TRBJ2-7, with D uncertain. Trimming removed 1 base from V and 0 bases from J, with 10 bases in between. The CDR3 sequence is 15 residues long. Looked up from germline, CDR1 is LGHNA and CDR2 is YSLEER. Written as DNA, the CDR3 is TGCGCCAGCAGCCAAGGTTACGTCAGCTCCTACGAGCAGTACTTC. This encodes CASSQGYVSSYEQYF.

This clonotype was picked up a small number of times. The chain carries TRBV5-4 and TRBJ1-1; TRBD1 might be the D (6 bases). The CDR3 runs to 15 residues. V was clipped by 4 bases and J by 7 bases, with 20 bases between them. Germline V gives CDR1 SGHNT, CDR2 YYREEE (reference sequence). CDR3 DNA: TGTGCCAGCAGCCCCAGCCCACAAGGGACAATTGAAGCTTTCTTT. Protein product: CASSPSPQGTIEAFF.

This clonotype showed up just a few times. The chain links TRBV10-3 to TRBJ2-5, with D perhaps TRBD2 (6 bases). Trimming took off 2 bases at V and 5 bases at J, with 15 bases between the two ends. This CDR3 has 15 residues. Germline V lookup: CDR1 ENHRY, CDR2 SYGVKD. CDR3 coding DNA: TGTGCCATCAGTGAGCGGAGGGTGGGGATCGAGACCCAGTACTTC. Residues: CAISERRVGIETQYF.